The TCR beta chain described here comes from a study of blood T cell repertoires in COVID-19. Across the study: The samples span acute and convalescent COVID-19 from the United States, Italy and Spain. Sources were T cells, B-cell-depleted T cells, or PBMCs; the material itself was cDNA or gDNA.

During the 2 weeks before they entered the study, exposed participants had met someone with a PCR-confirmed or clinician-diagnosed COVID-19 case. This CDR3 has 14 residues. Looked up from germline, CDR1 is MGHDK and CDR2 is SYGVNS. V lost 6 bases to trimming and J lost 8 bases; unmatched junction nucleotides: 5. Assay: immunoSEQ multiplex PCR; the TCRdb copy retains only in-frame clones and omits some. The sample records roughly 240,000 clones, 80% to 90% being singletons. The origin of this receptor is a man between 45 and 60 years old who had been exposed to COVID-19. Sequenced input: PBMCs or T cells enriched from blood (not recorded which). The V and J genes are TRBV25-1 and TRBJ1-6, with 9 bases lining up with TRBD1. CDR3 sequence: CASSIGQGYSPLHF. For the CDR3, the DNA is TGTGCCAGCAGCATAGGACAGGGGTATTCACCCCTCCACTTT.